Following are 22 T cell receptor beta chains from one sample sequenced in a study of CD8 T cells in ankylosing spondylitis. From the 5' RACE reads, TCRdb called clonotypes with MiXCR, one entry per CDR3 protein. The sample holds about 200,000 distinct CDR3 sequences, around a quarter seen once. Material for sequencing was blood, either unsorted or a sorted T cell fraction (not recorded which). These receptors all come from a male donor with ankylosing spondylitis or in good health (not recorded which).

The CDR3 DNA sequence: TGTGCCAGCAGCTTGGCCGGACAGGGATCGGCTGGGGCCAACGTCCTGACTTTC. This sequence encodes CASSLAGQGSAGANVLTF. The chain is built from TRBV5-5 and TRBJ2-6; 8 bases fit TRBD1. Germline assignment: CDR1 SGHKS and CDR2 YYEKEE (reference sequence). CDR3 size: 18 residues. V shed 0 bases and J 2 bases; nucleotides not matched to a gene: 7.

The chain employs TRBV3-1 and TRBJ2-7, with D perhaps matching TRBD1 or TRBD2 (5 bases each). The germline V gene encodes CDR1 LGHDT and CDR2 YNNKEL (reference sequence). CDR3 length equals 14 residues. Deletions cut 3 bases from V and 2 bases from J, with 11 bases between. The CDR3 nucleotides read TGTGCCAGCAGCCACAGGGACCAAACCTACGAGCAGTACTTC. The encoded protein is CASSHRDQTYEQYF.

The chain uses TRBV6-5 and TRBJ2-7, with 9 bases that match TRBD2. Germline values: CDR1 MNHEY, CDR2 SVGAGI. Germline trimming cut 4 bases from V and 3 bases from J; bases unmatched to any gene: 7. This CDR3 comprises 15 residues. The CDR3 loop is CASSLEWREGYEQYF. CDR3 in DNA: TGTGCCAGCAGTTTGGAGTGGCGGGAGGGCTACGAGCAGTACTTC.

This clonotype was counted only a few times. CDR3 sequence reads: CASSTGGEVEKLFF. DNA of the CDR3: TGTGCCAGCAGTACAGGGGGCGAAGTTGAAAAACTGTTTTTT. The chain uses TRBV6-1 and TRBJ1-4; TRBD1 matches at 9 bases. Germline V gene lookup returns CDR1 MNHNS and CDR2 SASEGT. This CDR3 has 14 residues. V shed 5 bases and J 7 bases; nucleotides not matched to a gene: 5.

The chain has TRBV20-1 and TRBJ2-7, with 12 bases identical to TRBD2. Germline V gene data show CDR1 as DFQATT and CDR2 as SNEGSKA (reference sequence). CDR3 length equals 14 residues. J lost 3 bases, V lost 6 bases, and 6 bases had no gene match. The CDR3 bases are TGCAGTGCGGCTCTAGCGGGAGGGATCTACGAGCAGTACTTC. Its protein is CSAALAGGIYEQYF.

This clonotype was seen at least ten times. The chain couples TRBV20-1 to TRBJ2-4; unclear D gene. Trimming shortened V by 2 bases and J by 0 bases, and 11 bases separated the two germline ends. The CDR3 has 15 residues. The germline gives CDR1 DFQATT, CDR2 SNEGSKA (reference sequence). The CDR3 is CSARLEQLAKNIQYF. In DNA, the CDR3 is TGCAGTGCTAGATTGGAACAGCTAGCCAAAAACATTCAGTACTTC.

The J gene is TRBJ2-5, the V gene TRBV2, with D perhaps assigned TRBD1 or TRBD2 (5 bases each). The CDR3 runs 13 residues. Trimming removed 4 bases at V and 5 bases at J, with 11 bases between. Per the germline V gene, CDR1 is SNHLY and CDR2 is FYNNEI. CDR3 amino acids: CASSVGTVETQYF. CDR3 nucleotide sequence: TGTGCCAGCAGTGTAGGGACGGTCGAGACCCAGTACTTC.

In the case of this clonotype: The junction shows a germline mismatch at one end, possibly a read error. V is TRBV10-3 and J is TRBJ2-7, with 12 bases fitting TRBD2. Per the germline V gene, CDR1 is ENHRY and CDR2 is SYGVKD. This CDR3 is built from 15 residues. The CDR3 nucleotides are TGTGCCATCAGTGAGGTCCTAGCGGGAGGGGACGAGCAGTACTTT. Translation: CAISEVLAGGDEQYF.

This clonotype was observed at least ten times. This sequence joins TRBV11-2 and TRBJ2-2; weak D call: TRBD1 (5 bases). Germline values: CDR1 SGHAT, CDR2 FQNNGV. V was clipped by 1 base and J by 7 bases, with 16 bases between them. The CDR3 is made up of 16 amino acids. The CDR3 DNA sequence: TGTGCCAGCAGCTTAGGGGTCAGGGCTATGATCGGGGAGCTGTTTTTT. Protein sequence: CASSLGVRAMIGELFF.

The sample holds a few counts of this clonotype. The chain combines TRBV3-1 with TRBJ2-5; 7 positions match TRBD1. This CDR3 is 15 amino acids long. The V gene's germline CDR1 is LGHDT and CDR2 YNNKEL (reference sequence). J gave up 5 bases and V 4 bases, and 10 bases lay outside the gene matches. The CDR3 here is CASSPRTGSGETQYF. The CDR3 nucleotides read TGTGCCAGCAGCCCTCGGACAGGATCAGGGGAGACCCAGTACTTC.

The chain couples TRBV20-1 to TRBJ2-1, with D possibly matching TRBD1 (5 bases). The CDR3 is 13 amino acids. Germline CDR1 reads DFQATT; CDR2 reads SNEGSKA (reference sequence). V was pared by 6 bases and J by 5 bases, with 14 bases between. As DNA, the CDR3 is TGCAGTGCGGGGCTCAATTACAACAATGAGCAGTTCTTC. Translated: CSAGLNYNNEQFF.

This clonotype was seen ten or more times. This CDR3 reads CASSFLQETQYF. Written as DNA, the CDR3 is TGCGCCAGCAGCTTCCTGCAAGAGACCCAGTACTTC. V and J are TRBV5-1 and TRBJ2-5; D uncertain. CDR1 is SGHRS, CDR2 YFSETQ, per germline. Trimming removed 2 bases from V and 2 bases from J, with 4 bases in between. CDR3 size: 12 residues.

The chain has TRBV29-1 and TRBJ2-2; no clear D. V dropped 3 bases and J dropped 1 base, with 9 bases sitting between them. Germline V gene sequence: CDR1 SQVTM, CDR2 ANQGSEA. CDR3 length: 14 residues. CDR3 DNA sequence: TGCAGCGTTGATCTAACGGGGAACACCGGGGAGCTGTTTTTT. This translates into CSVDLTGNTGELFF.

There are a few counts of this clonotype. Here the CDR3 DNA reads TGCAGTGCCCCCGGATCTAGCCGGAGCTCCTACGAGCAGTACTTC. Its protein is CSAPGSSRSSYEQYF. The rearrangement joins TRBV20-1 to TRBJ2-7, with a tentative D call TRBD2 (5 bases). CDR3 size: 15 residues. V lost 6 bases, J lost 0 bases, and 18 bases lay in between. From germline, CDR1 is DFQATT and CDR2 SNEGSKA (reference sequence).

This clonotype was seen a handful of times. This rearrangement joins TRBV6-5 to TRBJ2-2; D remains unclear. Germline V gene lookup returns CDR1 MNHEY and CDR2 SVGAGI. The V gene lost 2 bases and the J gene lost 8 bases, with 9 bases spanning the gap. The length of the CDR3 is 13 residues. CDR3 protein: CASSYQMTGELFF. In nucleotides, the CDR3 is TGTGCCAGCAGTTACCAGATGACAGGGGAGCTGTTTTTT.

This chain links TRBV20-1 with TRBJ2-5; possible D gene TRBD1, 6 bases. CDR1 is DFQATT and CDR2 is SNEGSKA in the germline V gene (reference sequence). The V gene lost 6 bases and the J gene lost 4 bases, with 15 bases spanning the gap. This CDR3 contains 13 residues. CDR3 protein: CSAADTGLETQYF. CDR3 nucleotides: TGCAGTGCGGCGGACACAGGGTTAGAGACCCAGTACTTC.

This clonotype showed up many times. The chain links TRBV4-1 to TRBJ1-1; TRBD1 might be the D (6 bases). V lost 3 bases and J 5 bases, leaving 16 bases between the germline ends. The CDR3 spans 15 residues. Per the germline V gene, CDR1 is MGHRA and CDR2 is YSYEKL. DNA for the CDR3: TGCGCCAGCAGCCACCCTACAGGGCTTGGTACTGAAGCTTTCTTT. It is translated as CASSHPTGLGTEAFF.

This clonotype occurred a few times. This chain joins TRBV6-1 and TRBJ1-5; D is unresolved. Trimming took off 3 bases at V and 10 bases at J, with 16 bases between the two ends. CDR1 is MNHNS and CDR2 is SASEGT in the germline V gene. The CDR3 length is 14 residues. The CDR3 coding sequence is TGTGCCAGCAGTGACACACGGGCTACGCTTCCCCAGCATTTT. Its translation: CASSDTRATLPQHF.

This clonotype has just a few counts. The chain carries TRBV20-1 and TRBJ2-3; D unresolved. Germline CDR1 and CDR2: DFQATT and SNEGSKA (reference sequence). The CDR3 is 12 residues long. V was cut by 6 bases and J by 4 bases, with 11 bases left in between. CDR3 loop: CSARWAPDTQYF. In DNA form, the CDR3 reads TGCAGTGCCCGCTGGGCGCCAGATACGCAGTATTTT.

This chain joins TRBV6-5 and TRBJ2-7; 8 bases match TRBD1. This CDR3 region has 19 residues. Germline-derived CDR1 and CDR2 are MNHEY and SVGAGI. J lost 5 bases, V lost 0 bases, and 18 bases had no gene match. Here the CDR3 DNA reads TGTGCCAGCAGTTACTCTTCTCCCTTTGGACAGGGCGGTAAGCACGAGCAGTACTTC. Translating gives CASSYSSPFGQGGKHEQYF.

This clonotype came up many times. The chain has TRBV12-3 or TRBV12-4 and TRBJ2-1; 11 bases fit TRBD2. The V segment lost 7 bases and the J segment 13 bases; nucleotides outside the gene matches: 9. This CDR3 has 13 residues. The CDR3 is CASKLAGGLEQFF. The CDR3 bases are TGTGCCAGCAAATTAGCGGGAGGGCTTGAACAGTTCTTC.

In this sample, this clonotype turned up many times. A read error may account for a junction end that differs from germline. The chain combines TRBV7-7 with TRBJ2-7; tentatively, D is TRBD1 or TRBD2 (5 bases each). The CDR3 totals 15 residues. Germline V gene data show CDR1 as SSHAT and CDR2 as FNYEAQ (reference sequence). CDR3 protein: CASSLDPGPSYEQYF. The CDR3 DNA reads TGTGCTAGCAGCTTAGACCCGGGACCCTCCTACGAGCAGTACTTC.